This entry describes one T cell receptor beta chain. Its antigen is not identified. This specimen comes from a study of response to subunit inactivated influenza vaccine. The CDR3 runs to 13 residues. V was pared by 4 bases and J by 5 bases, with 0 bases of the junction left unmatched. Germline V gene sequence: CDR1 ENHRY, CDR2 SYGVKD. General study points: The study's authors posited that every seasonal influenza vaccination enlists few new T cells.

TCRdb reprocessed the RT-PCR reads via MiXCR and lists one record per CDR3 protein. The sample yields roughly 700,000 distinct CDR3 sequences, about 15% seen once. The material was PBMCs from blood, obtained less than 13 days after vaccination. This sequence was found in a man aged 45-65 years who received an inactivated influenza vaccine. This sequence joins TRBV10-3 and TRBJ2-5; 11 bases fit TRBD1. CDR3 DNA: TGTGCCATCAGTGGGGACAGGGGGGAGACCCAGTACTTC. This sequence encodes CAISGDRGETQYF.